Below, 25 T cell receptor beta chains from the same sample are listed, as sequenced in a study of shared clonotypes between healthy human individuals. Clones were read by immunoSEQ multiplex PCR, and TCRdb kept only the in-frame ones, dropping some. This sample has under 1,100,000 clones, with about 75% found just once. The material sequenced was memory CD4+ T cells sorted from blood. Subset meaning: CD45RA-negative fraction. These TCRs come from a man younger than 35 in good health.

The chain employs TRBV18 and TRBJ1-3, with unresolved D. The length of the CDR3 is 20 residues. Trimming shortened V by 3 bases and J by 0 bases, and 24 bases separated the two germline ends. The germline V gene has CDR1 KGHSH and CDR2 LQKENI. The CDR3, as DNA: TGTGCCAGCTCACCGAAGGGCCAACAGACCGTCCAGATCTCTGGAAACACCATATATTTT. Its protein product is CASSPKGQQTVQISGNTIYF. The complete variable domain, with remaining parts taken from reference TRBV18 and TRBJ1-3, reads NAGVMQNPRHLVRRRGQEARLRCSPMKGHSHVYWYRQLPEEGLKFMVYLQKENIIDESGMPKERFSAEFPKEGPSILRIQQVVRGDSAAYFCASSPKGQQTVQISGNTIYFGEGSWLTVV.

This clone was seen a few times. This could be a read error, since a much larger clone is one nucleotide away. Other DNA sequences within the sample encode an identical CDR3. This chain links TRBV7-9 with TRBJ2-3; unclear D gene. Trimming took off 1 base at V and 1 base at J, with 3 bases between the two ends. Per the germline V gene, CDR1 is SEHNR and CDR2 is FQNEAQ (reference sequence). The CDR3 contains 13 residues. The DNA of the CDR3 is TGTGCCAGCAGCTTAGTAGGCACAGATACGCAGTATTTT. Translating it yields CASSLVGTDTQYF.

V usage is TRBV13 and J usage is TRBJ1-6; weak D call: TRBD1 (5 bases). Germline CDR1 PRHDT, CDR2 FYEKMQ (reference sequence). Trimming took off 2 bases at V and 10 bases at J, with 12 bases between the two ends. This CDR3 has 14 residues. The CDR3 DNA reads TGTGCCAGCAGCTTACAGGGTACCAGGTCACCCCTCCACTTT. Protein product: CASSLQGTRSPLHF.

The rearrangement links TRBV30 to TRBJ2-4; D is possibly TRBD1 (6 bases). The germline V gene has CDR1 GTSNPN and CDR2 SVGIG (reference sequence). CDR3 length equals 12 residues. The V gene lost 5 bases and the J gene lost 7 bases, with 12 bases spanning the gap. The CDR3 DNA sequence: TGTGCCTGGGCCACGAGGGGGAACATTCAGTACTTC. Amino acids: CAWATRGNIQYF.

The chain employs TRBV19 and TRBJ1-1, with D possibly being TRBD1 (5 bases). This CDR3 contains 15 residues. Germline V CDR1 and CDR2: LNHDA, SQIVND (reference sequence). With 6 bases removed from V and 1 base from J, the gap between germline ends came to 15 bases. Written as DNA, the CDR3 is TGTGCCAGTAGCCTGACCTCCACAGGGAACACTGAAGCTTTCTTT. Translation gives CASSLTSTGNTEAFF.

The rearrangement links TRBV28 to TRBJ1-2, with D possibly matching TRBD1 (5 bases). CDR3 length: 14 amino acids. Trimming left V 2 bases short and J 2 bases short, with 9 bases between. Germline V CDR1 and CDR2: MDHEN, SYDVKM. The CDR3, as DNA: TGTGCCAGCAGTTTAGGGGGACCAAACTATGGCTACACCTTC. It specifies CASSLGGPNYGYTF.

V is TRBV6-1 and J is TRBJ2-5, with 10 positions matching TRBD1. From germline, CDR1 is MNHNS and CDR2 SASEGT. The CDR3 runs to 15 residues. V shed 6 bases and J 5 bases; nucleotides not matched to a gene: 9. Here the CDR3 reads CASRTGGWLWETQYF. In DNA, the CDR3 is TGTGCCAGCAGGACAGGGGGCTGGCTTTGGGAGACCCAGTACTTC.

In this sample, this clone turned up once. This chain links TRBV29-1 with TRBJ1-3, with D maybe TRBD1 (5 bases). The germline V gene has CDR1 SQVTM and CDR2 ANQGSEA. V lost 7 bases, J lost 8 bases, and 12 bases lay in between. This CDR3 spans 11 amino acids. The CDR3 loop is CSGVGRDTIYF. Here the CDR3 DNA reads TGCAGCGGTGTGGGGCGTGACACCATATATTTT.

The CDR3 sequence: CASSLARTGKETQYF. As DNA, the CDR3 is TGTGCCAGCAGCTTAGCCCGGACAGGGAAAGAGACCCAGTACTTC. This sequence joins TRBV7-8 and TRBJ2-5; 8 nucleotides agree with TRBD1. CDR3 size: 15 residues. From germline, CDR1 is SGHVS and CDR2 FQNEAQ. The J segment lost 3 bases and the V segment lost 0 bases, leaving 3 bases of the junction unmatched. Drawing the rest from reference TRBV7-8 and TRBJ2-5, the complete variable domain is GAGVSQSPRYKVAKRGQDVALRCDPISGHVSLFWYQQALGQGPEFLTYFQNEAQLDKSGLPSDRFFAERPEGSVSTLKIQRTQQEDSAVYLCASSLARTGKETQYFGPGTRLLVL.

The chain employs TRBV7-2 and TRBJ2-3; D uncertain. The CDR3 has 17 amino acids. Germline V CDR1 and CDR2: SGHTA, FQGNSA. V dropped 2 bases and J dropped 0 bases, with 15 bases sitting between them. The CDR3 region has the DNA TGTGCCAGCAGCTTATTTAAAAAGACTCTGAGCACAGATACGCAGTATTTT. Its protein product is CASSLFKKTLSTDTQYF.

The chain employs TRBV6-5 and TRBJ1-2; D possibly corresponds to TRBD1 (6 bases). Trimming removed 4 bases from V and 8 bases from J, with 14 bases in between. Germline CDR1 MNHEY, CDR2 SVGAGI. This CDR3 region has 13 residues. Here the CDR3 DNA reads TGTGCCAGCAGTTTAGACAGGTGGGAAGGCTACACCTTC. Residues: CASSLDRWEGYTF.

The V call is TRBV5-1, the J call TRBJ2-2; D gene uncertain. This CDR3 is 15 amino acids long. Per germline, CDR1 SGHRS and CDR2 YFSETQ. Trimming took 3 bases from V and 1 from J, leaving 10 bases between them. The CDR3 nucleotides read TGCGCCAGCAGCTCCAACTGGGGGAACACCGGGGAGCTGTTTTTT. Encoded protein: CASSSNWGNTGELFF.

This clone was observed a few times. J is TRBJ2-7 and V is TRBV29-1; D not resolved. Germline values: CDR1 SQVTM, CDR2 ANQGSEA. The CDR3 runs to 11 residues. V lost 2 bases and J 0 bases, leaving 2 bases between the germline ends. The CDR3 bases are TGCAGCGTTGAATTCTCCTACGAGCAGTACTTC. It is translated as CSVEFSYEQYF.

Worth noting for this clone: A far larger clone is a single base away, which makes a read error likely. Other DNA variants within this sample encode the same CDR3. The chain has TRBV7-3 and TRBJ2-3; no clear D. The CDR3 sequence is 12 residues long. Trimming left V 4 bases short and J 1 base short, with 3 bases between. The V gene's germline CDR1 is SGHTA and CDR2 FQGTGA. In nucleotides, the CDR3 is TGTGCCAGCAGCTCAGGCACAGATACGCAGTATTTT. It translates to CASSSGTDTQYF.

The chain recombines TRBV2 with TRBJ2-1, with 8 bases that match TRBD2. The CDR3 runs to 14 residues. Germline-derived CDR1 and CDR2 are SNHLY and FYNNEI. Trimming cost V 3 bases and J 5 bases; bases outside gene matches: 3. The CDR3 coding sequence is TGTGCCAGCAGTGAGACTAGCGCAAACAATGAGCAGTTCTTC. It specifies CASSETSANNEQFF.

This chain links TRBV19 with TRBJ2-3; tentative D call: TRBD2 (7 bases). The CDR3 has 15 residues. With 7 bases removed from V and 2 bases from J, the gap between germline ends came to 16 bases. From germline, CDR1 is LNHDA and CDR2 SQIVND (reference sequence). The CDR3 DNA is TGTGCCAGTACCGAGAGGGGGAGGGCCACAGATACGCAGTATTTT. This gives the protein CASTERGRATDTQYF.

Turning to this clone: An end of the junction differs from the germline gene, which may be a read error. V and J are TRBV5-6 and TRBJ2-6; possibly TRBD2 for D (5 bases). Germline CDR1 SGHDT, CDR2 YYEEEE. The CDR3 totals 17 residues. CDR3 coding DNA: TGTACCAGCAGCCGGAGGACGGCCCGCTCTGGGGCCAACGTCCTGACTTTC. Its protein is CTSSRRTARSGANVLTF. The full variable domain, in which reference TRBV5-6 and TRBJ2-6 provide the parts outside the CDR3, is DAGVTQSPTHLIKTRGQQVTLRCSPKSGHDTVSWYQQALGQGPQFIFQYYEEEERQRGNFPDRFSGHQFPNYSSELNVNALLLGDSALYLCTSSRRTARSGANVLTFGAGSRLTVL.

The chain carries TRBV7-9 and TRBJ2-3, with 8 positions matching TRBD1. This CDR3 comprises 15 residues. V lost 1 base and J lost 3; bases outside the gene matches: 3. The germline V gene has CDR1 SEHNR and CDR2 FQNEAQ (reference sequence). The CDR3 protein is CASSLGGDRTDTQYF. CDR3 DNA: TGTGCCAGCAGCTTAGGGGGGGACAGGACAGATACGCAGTATTTT.

The chain has TRBV4-1 and TRBJ1-1; 10 bases line up with TRBD1. The CDR3 has 17 residues. Germline V lookup: CDR1 MGHRA, CDR2 YSYEKL. The J segment lost 4 bases and the V segment lost 2 bases, leaving 10 bases of the junction unmatched. This CDR3 reads CASSQPQPGTGATEAFF. CDR3 DNA: TGCGCCAGCAGCCAACCACAGCCAGGGACAGGGGCCACTGAAGCTTTCTTT.

The chain joins TRBV29-1 to TRBJ2-7, with no clear D. V dropped 7 bases and J dropped 3 bases, with 10 bases sitting between them. The CDR3 spans 11 residues. Germline V gives CDR1 SQVTM, CDR2 ANQGSEA. In DNA, the CDR3 is TGCAGCGCATCTACGGACTACGAGCAGTACTTC. It yields the protein CSASTDYEQYF.

Comment on this clone: This same CDR3 is encoded by further DNA sequences in the sample. V usage is TRBV7-2 and J usage is TRBJ2-2; D is possibly TRBD1 or TRBD2 (7 bases each). The CDR3 sequence is 15 residues long. The germline V and J ends were trimmed by 4 bases and 5 bases, with 14 bases remaining between them. CDR1 is SGHTA and CDR2 is FQGNSA in the germline V gene. CDR3 bases: TGTGCCAGCAGCTCCCGACAGGGAGGGACCGGGGAGCTGTTTTTT. Translated, it gives CASSSRQGGTGELFF.

The rearrangement links TRBV2 to TRBJ1-6; no firm D call. V gave up 1 base and J gave up 16 bases, with 11 bases separating them. Germline CDR1 reads SNHLY; CDR2 reads FYNNEI. The CDR3 consists of 12 residues. The CDR3 nucleotides read TGTGCCAGCAGTGAAGGATTTGGAGGACTCCACTTT. This gives the protein CASSEGFGGLHF. Filled out from reference TRBV2 and TRBJ1-6, the complete variable domain reads EPEVTQTPSHQVTQMGQEVILRCVPISNHLYFYWYRQILGQKVEFLVSFYNNEISEKSEIFDDQFSVERPDGSNFTLKIRSTKLEDSAMYFCASSEGFGGLHFGNGTRLTVT.

This sequence joins TRBV11-2 and TRBJ1-2; D may be TRBD1 (5 bases). Germline values: CDR1 SGHAT, CDR2 FQNNGV. The CDR3 runs 12 residues. Trimming removed 3 bases at V and 5 bases at J, with 7 bases between. CDR3 loop: CASSFGTYGYTF. DNA of the CDR3: TGTGCCAGCAGCTTCGGGACTTATGGCTACACCTTC.

The V gene is TRBV18, the J gene TRBJ1-5; 7 positions agree with TRBD1. After removal of 4 bases from V and 4 bases from J, the junction contained 7 bases not matched to a gene. The CDR3 has 15 amino acids. CDR1 and CDR2 from the germline V gene are KGHSH and LQKENI. The CDR3 reads CASSQTTGENQPQHF. The CDR3 DNA is TGTGCCAGCTCACAAACAACAGGGGAAAATCAGCCCCAGCATTTT.

J is TRBJ1-6 and V is TRBV28; D is possibly TRBD1 (5 bases). This CDR3 spans 16 amino acids. V was cut by 7 bases and J by 6 bases, with 19 bases left in between. In germline, CDR1 is MDHEN, CDR2 SYDVKM. The CDR3, as DNA: TGTGCCAGCACCCAGAGTAGGCCTGGGGGTAATTCACCCCTCCACTTT. It encodes CASTQSRPGGNSPLHF.